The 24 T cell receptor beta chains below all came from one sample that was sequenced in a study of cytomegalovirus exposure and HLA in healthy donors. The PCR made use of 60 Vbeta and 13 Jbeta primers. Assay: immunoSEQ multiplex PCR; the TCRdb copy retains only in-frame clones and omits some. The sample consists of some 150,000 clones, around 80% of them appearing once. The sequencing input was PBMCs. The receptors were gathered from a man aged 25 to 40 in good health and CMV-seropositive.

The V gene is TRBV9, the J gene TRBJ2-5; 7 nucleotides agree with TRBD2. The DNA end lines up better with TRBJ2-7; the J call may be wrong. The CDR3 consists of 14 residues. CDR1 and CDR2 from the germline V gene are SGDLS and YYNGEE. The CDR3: CASSPYGGSYEQYF. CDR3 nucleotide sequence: TGTGCCAGCAGCCCGTACGGGGGGTCCTACGAGCAGTACTTC.

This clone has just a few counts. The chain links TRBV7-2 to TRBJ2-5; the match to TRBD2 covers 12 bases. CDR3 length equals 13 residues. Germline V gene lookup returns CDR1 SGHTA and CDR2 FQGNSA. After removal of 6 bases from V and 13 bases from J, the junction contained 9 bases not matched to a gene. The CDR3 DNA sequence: TGTGCCAGCAGGGACGGACTAGCGGGAACTCCGTACTTC. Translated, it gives CASRDGLAGTPYF.

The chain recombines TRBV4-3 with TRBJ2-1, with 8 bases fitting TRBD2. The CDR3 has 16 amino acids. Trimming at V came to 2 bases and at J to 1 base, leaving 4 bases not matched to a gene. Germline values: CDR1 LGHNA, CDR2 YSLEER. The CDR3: CASSQFSGESYNEQFF. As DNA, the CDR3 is TGCGCCAGCAGCCAATTTAGCGGGGAGTCCTACAATGAGCAGTTCTTC.

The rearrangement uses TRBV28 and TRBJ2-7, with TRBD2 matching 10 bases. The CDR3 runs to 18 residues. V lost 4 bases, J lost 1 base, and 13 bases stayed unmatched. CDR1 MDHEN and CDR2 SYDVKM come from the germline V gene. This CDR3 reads CASSSAGSGRPRSYEQYF. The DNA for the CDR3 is TGTGCCAGCAGTTCCGCCGGTAGCGGGAGGCCGAGGTCCTACGAGCAGTACTTC.

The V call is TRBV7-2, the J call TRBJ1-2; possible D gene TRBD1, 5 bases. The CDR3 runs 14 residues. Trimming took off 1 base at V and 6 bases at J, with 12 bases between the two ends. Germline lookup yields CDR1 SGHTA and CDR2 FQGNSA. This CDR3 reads CASSLGGQGDGYTF. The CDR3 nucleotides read TGTGCCAGCAGCTTAGGCGGCCAGGGCGATGGCTACACCTTC.

The CDR3 bases are TGCGCCAGCAGCCAAGGACCTCAGGGGGCCTATGGAAACACCATATATTTT. It specifies CASSQGPQGAYGNTIYF. The rearrangement links TRBV4-1 to TRBJ1-3; 8 bases are shared with TRBD1. Losses at the gene ends were 1 base for V and 3 bases for J; bases not matched to a gene: 8. The CDR3 totals 17 residues. Germline V CDR1 and CDR2: MGHRA, YSYEKL.

The CDR3 spells CASSLHSIAGGKEETQYF. CDR3 sequence (DNA): TGTGCCAGCAGCCTCCACTCCATAGCGGGGGGGAAAGAAGAGACCCAGTACTTC. The chain recombines TRBV7-2 with TRBJ2-5; 11 bases are shared with TRBD2. The CDR3 consists of 18 residues. The V gene end was trimmed by 5 bases and the J gene end by 3 bases; junction bases not matched to a gene: 14. Germline V gene lookup returns CDR1 SGHTA and CDR2 FQGNSA.

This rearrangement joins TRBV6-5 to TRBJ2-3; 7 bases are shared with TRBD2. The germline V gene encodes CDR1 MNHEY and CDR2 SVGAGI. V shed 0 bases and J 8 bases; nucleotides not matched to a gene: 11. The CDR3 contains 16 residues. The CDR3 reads CASSYSEGGPSSTQYF. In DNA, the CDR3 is TGTGCCAGCAGTTACTCTGAGGGAGGGCCGAGTAGTACGCAGTATTTT.

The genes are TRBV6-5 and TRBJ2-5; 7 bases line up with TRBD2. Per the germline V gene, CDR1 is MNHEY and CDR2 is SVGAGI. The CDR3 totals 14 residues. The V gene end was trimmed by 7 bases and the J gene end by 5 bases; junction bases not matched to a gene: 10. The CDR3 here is CASKAGRRLETQYF. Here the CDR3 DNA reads TGTGCCAGCAAAGCGGGGCGGAGGTTGGAGACCCAGTACTTC.

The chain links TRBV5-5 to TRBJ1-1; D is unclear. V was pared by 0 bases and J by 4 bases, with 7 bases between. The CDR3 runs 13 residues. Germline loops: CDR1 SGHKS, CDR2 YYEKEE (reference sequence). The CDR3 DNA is TGTGCCAGCAGCTTGGGGCCTGCCACTGAAGCTTTCTTT. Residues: CASSLGPATEAFF.

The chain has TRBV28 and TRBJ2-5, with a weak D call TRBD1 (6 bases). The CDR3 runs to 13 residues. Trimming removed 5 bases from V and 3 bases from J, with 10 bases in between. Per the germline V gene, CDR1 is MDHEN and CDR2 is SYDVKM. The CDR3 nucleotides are TGTGCCAGCAGTCTGGACAGTAAAGAGACCCAGTACTTC. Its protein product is CASSLDSKETQYF.

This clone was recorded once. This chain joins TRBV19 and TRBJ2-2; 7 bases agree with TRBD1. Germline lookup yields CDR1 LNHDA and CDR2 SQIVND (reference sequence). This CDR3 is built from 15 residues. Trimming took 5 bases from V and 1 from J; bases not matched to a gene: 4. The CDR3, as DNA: TGTGCCAGTAGTCCCTGGGACAGGAACACCGGGGAGCTGTTTTTT. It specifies CASSPWDRNTGELFF.

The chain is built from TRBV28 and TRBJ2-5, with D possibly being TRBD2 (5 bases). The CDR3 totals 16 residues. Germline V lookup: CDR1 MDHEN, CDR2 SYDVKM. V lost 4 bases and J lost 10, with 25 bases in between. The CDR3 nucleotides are TGTGCCAGCAGTTCAGTCCAAACGGGAACCAAGCGTATCCAGTACTTC. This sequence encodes CASSSVQTGTKRIQYF.

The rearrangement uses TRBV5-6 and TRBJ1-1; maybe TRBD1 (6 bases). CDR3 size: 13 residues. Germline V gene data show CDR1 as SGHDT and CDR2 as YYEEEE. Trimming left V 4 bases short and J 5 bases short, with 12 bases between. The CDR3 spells CASSRTAGTEAFF. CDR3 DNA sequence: TGTGCCAGCAGCCGGACAGCGGGAACTGAAGCTTTCTTT.

CDR3 amino acids: CASSGRGSSSYEQYF. CDR3 DNA sequence: TGTGCCAGCAGTGGGCGGGGTTCATCCTCCTACGAGCAGTACTTC. The chain has TRBV2 and TRBJ2-7; D possibly corresponds to TRBD2 (6 bases). CDR3 length: 15 amino acids. V was shortened by 4 bases and J by 0 bases, with 13 bases between the two germline ends. CDR1 and CDR2 from the germline V gene are SNHLY and FYNNEI.

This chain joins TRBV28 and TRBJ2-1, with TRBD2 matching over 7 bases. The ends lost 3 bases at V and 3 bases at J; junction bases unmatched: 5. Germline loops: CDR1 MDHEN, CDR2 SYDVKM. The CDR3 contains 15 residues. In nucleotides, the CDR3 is TGTGCCAGCAGTTTGTTGGCTAGCGGCTACAATGAGCAGTTCTTC. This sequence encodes CASSLLASGYNEQFF.

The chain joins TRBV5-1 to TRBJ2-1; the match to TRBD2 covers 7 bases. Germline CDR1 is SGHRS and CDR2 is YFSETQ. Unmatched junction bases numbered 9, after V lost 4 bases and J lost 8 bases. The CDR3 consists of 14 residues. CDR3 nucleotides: TGCGCCAGCAGCGATGGGGGGGGAAACGATGAGCAGTTCTTC. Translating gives CASSDGGGNDEQFF. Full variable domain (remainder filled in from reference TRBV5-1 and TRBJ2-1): KAGVTQTPRYLIKTRGQQVTLSCSPISGHRSVSWYQQTPGQGLQFLFEYFSETQRNKGNFPGRFSGRQFSNSRSEMNVSTLELGDSALYLCASSDGGGNDEQFFGPGTRLTVL.

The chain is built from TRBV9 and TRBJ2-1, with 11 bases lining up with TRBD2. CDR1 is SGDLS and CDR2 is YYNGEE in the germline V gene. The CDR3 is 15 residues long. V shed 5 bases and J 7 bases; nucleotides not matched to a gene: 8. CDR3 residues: CASSPPSGGRNEQFF. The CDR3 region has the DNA TGTGCCAGCAGTCCCCCTAGCGGGGGGAGGAATGAGCAGTTCTTC. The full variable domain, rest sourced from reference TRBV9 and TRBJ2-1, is DSGVTQTPKHLITATGQRVTLRCSPRSGDLSVYWYQQSLDQGLQFLIQYYNGEERAKGNILERFSAQQFPDLHSELNLSSLELGDSALYFCASSPPSGGRNEQFFGPGTRLTVL.

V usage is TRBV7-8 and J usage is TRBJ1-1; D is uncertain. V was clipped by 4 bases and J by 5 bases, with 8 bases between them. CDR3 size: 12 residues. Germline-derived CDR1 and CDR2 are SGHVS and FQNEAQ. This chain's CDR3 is CASSSKRTEAFF. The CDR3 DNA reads TGTGCCAGCAGCTCGAAGCGAACTGAAGCTTTCTTT.

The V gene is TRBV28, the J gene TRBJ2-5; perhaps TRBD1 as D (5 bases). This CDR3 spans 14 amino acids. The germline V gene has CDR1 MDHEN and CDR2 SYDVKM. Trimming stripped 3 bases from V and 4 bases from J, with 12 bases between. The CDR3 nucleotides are TGTGCCAGCAGTTTGGCCTCCAGGGTAGAGACCCAGTACTTC. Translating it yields CASSLASRVETQYF.

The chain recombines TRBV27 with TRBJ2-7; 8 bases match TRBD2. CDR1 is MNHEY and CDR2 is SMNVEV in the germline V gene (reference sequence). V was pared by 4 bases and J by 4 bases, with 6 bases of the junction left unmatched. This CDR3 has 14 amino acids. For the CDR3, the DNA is TGTGCCAGCAGTTCCTCCCCGGGGGGGTACGAGCAGTACTTC. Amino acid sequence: CASSSSPGGYEQYF.

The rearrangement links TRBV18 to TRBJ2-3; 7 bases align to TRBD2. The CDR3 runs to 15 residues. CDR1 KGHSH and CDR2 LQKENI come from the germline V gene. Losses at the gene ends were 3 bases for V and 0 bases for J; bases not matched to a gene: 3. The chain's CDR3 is CASSPLAGSTDTQYF. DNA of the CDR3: TGTGCCAGCTCACCCTTAGCGGGTAGCACAGATACGCAGTATTTT.

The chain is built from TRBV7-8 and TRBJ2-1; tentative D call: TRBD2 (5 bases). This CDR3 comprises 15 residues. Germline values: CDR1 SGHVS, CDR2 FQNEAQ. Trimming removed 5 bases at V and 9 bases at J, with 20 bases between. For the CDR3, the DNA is TGTGCCAGCAGCAGAACCGGGATGATCCTGGGTGAGCAGTTCTTC. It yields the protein CASSRTGMILGEQFF.

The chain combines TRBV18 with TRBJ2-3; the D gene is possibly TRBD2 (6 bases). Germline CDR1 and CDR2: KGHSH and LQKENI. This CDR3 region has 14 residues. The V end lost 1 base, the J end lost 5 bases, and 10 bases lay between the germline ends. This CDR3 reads CASSPQSGQDTQYF. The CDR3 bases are TGTGCCAGCTCACCACAGAGCGGGCAAGATACGCAGTATTTT. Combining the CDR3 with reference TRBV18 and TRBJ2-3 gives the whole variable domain NAGVMQNPRHLVRRRGQEARLRCSPMKGHSHVYWYRQLPEEGLKFMVYLQKENIIDESGMPKERFSAEFPKEGPSILRIQQVVRGDSAAYFCASSPQSGQDTQYFGPGTRLTVL.